The 28 T cell receptor beta chains reported below all come from one sample, sequenced in a study of response to subunit inactivated influenza vaccine. One entry per CDR3 protein results from TCRdb running MiXCR on the RT-PCR reads. The sample has about 830,000 distinct CDR3 sequences, approximately 17% seen once. The sequencing here drew on PBMCs from blood, taken around 5 days after vaccination. These receptor sequences come from a man aged 50 to 60 who received an inactivated influenza vaccine.

The table lists this clonotype with a few counts. The rearrangement joins TRBV9 to TRBJ1-2; D unresolved. Germline loops: CDR1 SGDLS, CDR2 YYNGEE. The CDR3 loop spans 14 amino acids. V was trimmed by 0 bases and J by 4 bases, leaving 10 bases between them. CDR3 coding DNA: TGTGCCAGCAGCGTAGCTACGAGTGGCTATGGCTACACCTTC. This gives the protein CASSVATSGYGYTF. Full variable domain (outside the CDR3, taken from reference TRBV9 and TRBJ1-2): DSGVTQTPKHLITATGQRVTLRCSPRSGDLSVYWYQQSLDQGLQFLIQYYNGEERAKGNILERFSAQQFPDLHSELNLSSLELGDSALYFCASSVATSGYGYTFGSGTRLTVV.

The chain uses TRBV5-1 and TRBJ2-3; 7 nucleotides line up with TRBD2. V lost 4 bases, J lost 3 bases, and 8 bases stayed unmatched. Per germline, CDR1 SGHRS and CDR2 YFSETQ. CDR3 size: 15 residues. The CDR3 DNA sequence: TGCGCCAGCAGCAGGGAGGGAGGTATGACAGATACGCAGTATTTT. Encoded protein: CASSREGGMTDTQYF.

The rearrangement joins TRBV27 to TRBJ2-7; TRBD2 is a possible D gene (6 bases). Germline V gene data show CDR1 as MNHEY and CDR2 as SMNVEV (reference sequence). The CDR3 is 17 residues long. Trimming cost V 1 base and J 5 bases, with 21 bases left between them. CDR3 sequence (DNA): TGTGCCAGCAGTTTATTGTCTGGCGGGACCGGCGTTAACGAGCAGTACTTC. Translating it yields CASSLLSGGTGVNEQYF.

This sequence joins TRBV12-3 or TRBV12-4 and TRBJ2-2; 7 bases match TRBD2. This CDR3 region has 14 residues. J was trimmed by 6 bases and V by 5 bases; bases with no gene match: 6. Written as DNA, the CDR3 is TGTGCCAGCAGTACATATCGGGGGGCCGGGGAGCTGTTTTTT. Translated, it gives CASSTYRGAGELFF.

This clonotype has ten or more counts. DNA of the CDR3: TGTGCCATCAGTGAGCGGGAGGGGGATGAGCAGTTCTTC. Protein: CAISEREGDEQFF. The chain employs TRBV10-3 and TRBJ2-1; 8 bases line up with TRBD2. The CDR3 has 13 amino acids. Per the germline V gene, CDR1 is ENHRY and CDR2 is SYGVKD. J gave up 8 bases and V 2 bases, and 2 bases lay outside the gene matches.

A note on this clonotype: This clone may be a read error of a much larger clone one base away. The genes are TRBV10-3 and TRBJ2-7; D unresolved. CDR1 and CDR2 (germline): ENHRY, SYGVKD. The CDR3 covers 15 residues. Here the CDR3 reads CAMSDGSLSTYEQYF. CDR3 sequence (DNA): TGTGCCATGAGTGATGGTTCCCTTTCTACCTACGAGCAGTACTTC.

The rearrangement links TRBV5-5 to TRBJ1-3, with D unresolved. The germline V and J ends were trimmed by 0 bases and 4 bases, with 14 bases remaining between them. Germline V gene lookup returns CDR1 SGHKS and CDR2 YYEKEE (reference sequence). The CDR3 consists of 16 residues. In DNA, the CDR3 is TGTGCCAGCAGCTTGGTGGGGTGGGGAGCCGGAAACACCATATATTTT. Its protein product is CASSLVGWGAGNTIYF.

This clonotype came up a few times. This chain links TRBV24-1 with TRBJ1-2; perhaps TRBD1 as D (6 bases). The CDR3 sequence is 12 residues long. V was clipped by 10 bases and J by 3 bases, with 11 bases between them. Germline CDR1 and CDR2: KGHDR and SFDVKD. The DNA of the CDR3 is TGTGCCACTGCAGGGGTGGACTATGGCTACACCTTC. Its translation is CATAGVDYGYTF.

This chain joins TRBV7-2 and TRBJ2-3; D unclear. The CDR3 spans 14 residues. Per the germline V gene, CDR1 is SGHTA and CDR2 is FQGNSA. V lost 2 bases, J lost 0 bases, and 6 bases lay in between. The DNA of the CDR3 is TGTGCCAGCAGCTTACGTAGAAGCACAGATACGCAGTATTTT. Protein: CASSLRRSTDTQYF. Variable domain in full (rest from reference TRBV7-2 and TRBJ2-3): GAGVSQSPSNKVTEKGKDVELRCDPISGHTALYWYRQSLGQGLEFLIYFQGNSAPDKSGLPSDRFSAERTGGSVSTLTIQRTQQEDSAVYLCASSLRRSTDTQYFGPGTRLTVL.

The rearrangement joins TRBV5-1 to TRBJ2-1; no clear D. Germline V lookup: CDR1 SGHRS, CDR2 YFSETQ. CDR3 length equals 15 residues. V was cut by 2 bases and J by 0 bases, with 9 bases left in between. The CDR3 is CASSFTELSYNEQFF. CDR3 bases: TGCGCCAGCAGCTTTACAGAACTCTCCTACAATGAGCAGTTCTTC.

V and J are TRBV6-5 and TRBJ2-1; D is perhaps TRBD2 (6 bases). This CDR3 spans 13 amino acids. V was pared by 2 bases and J by 5 bases, with 7 bases between. Germline assignment: CDR1 MNHEY and CDR2 SVGAGI. The CDR3 bases are TGTGCCAGCAGTTACGGGACTCACAATGAGCAGTTCTTC. As protein: CASSYGTHNEQFF.

V gene TRBV5-5 combines with J gene TRBJ2-3; D unresolved. CDR1 and CDR2 (germline): SGHKS, YYEKEE (reference sequence). The length of the CDR3 is 15 residues. V was pared by 0 bases and J by 4 bases, with 12 bases between. CDR3 residues: CASSLAGLSSDTQYF. The CDR3 DNA reads as TGTGCCAGCAGCTTGGCCGGGCTGTCGTCAGATACGCAGTATTTT.

The gene calls are TRBV11-2 and TRBJ1-2; no clear D. V lost 4 bases and J 6 bases, leaving 15 bases between the germline ends. Germline V lookup: CDR1 SGHAT, CDR2 FQNNGV. This CDR3 is 14 amino acids long. CDR3 in amino acids: CASSSRIFGDGYTF. The CDR3 DNA reads TGTGCCAGCAGCTCCCGAATTTTTGGGGATGGCTACACCTTC. The whole variable domain, filled in from reference TRBV11-2 and TRBJ1-2, reads EAGVAQSPRYKIIEKRQSVAFWCNPISGHATLYWYQQILGQGPKLLIQFQNNGVVDDSQLPKDRFSAERLKGVDSTLKIQPAKLEDSAVYLCASSSRIFGDGYTFGSGTRLTVV.

This clonotype occurred a few times. This chain uses TRBV5-5 with TRBJ2-3; TRBD1 is a possible D gene (6 bases). Trimming took off 5 bases at V and 6 bases at J, with 16 bases between the two ends. Germline V gene lookup returns CDR1 SGHKS and CDR2 YYEKEE (reference sequence). There are 14 residues in the CDR3. The CDR3 protein is CASSRTDPGDTQYF. CDR3 DNA: TGTGCCAGCAGTCGGACAGACCCAGGGGATACGCAGTATTTT.

This chain links TRBV4-3 with TRBJ2-1; a weak D match, TRBD2 (6 bases). V was pared by 0 bases and J by 4 bases, with 10 bases between. The germline CDR1 and CDR2 sequences are LGHNA and YSLEER. The CDR3 runs to 15 residues. CDR3 in amino acids: CASSQEMGGYNEQFF. The CDR3 nucleotides read TGCGCCAGCAGCCAAGAAATGGGGGGTTACAATGAGCAGTTCTTC.

This clonotype was recorded a few times. This rearrangement joins TRBV18 to TRBJ2-1; the D is unclear. V lost 1 base and J lost 9, with 7 bases in between. The CDR3 spans 12 residues. The germline CDR1 and CDR2 sequences are KGHSH and LQKENI. The CDR3 here is CASSPQEIEQFF. CDR3 DNA: TGTGCCAGCTCACCACAGGAAATTGAGCAGTTCTTC. The entire variable domain, with the rest obtained from reference TRBV18 and TRBJ2-1, is as follows: NAGVMQNPRHLVRRRGQEARLRCSPMKGHSHVYWYRQLPEEGLKFMVYLQKENIIDESGMPKERFSAEFPKEGPSILRIQQVVRGDSAAYFCASSPQEIEQFFGPGTRLTVL.

The gene calls are TRBV10-3 and TRBJ2-6; perhaps TRBD2 as D (5 bases). Germline V gene sequence: CDR1 ENHRY, CDR2 SYGVKD. The CDR3 totals 16 residues. Trimming stripped 3 bases from V and 2 bases from J, with 11 bases between. The CDR3, as DNA: TGTGCCATCAGTGATAGTCGAGGGACTGGGGCCAACGTCCTGACTTTC. It is translated as CAISDSRGTGANVLTF.

The chain joins TRBV6-5 to TRBJ1-6; D perhaps matches TRBD1 (5 bases). CDR1 is MNHEY and CDR2 is SVGAGI in the germline V gene. The length of the CDR3 is 15 residues. V was clipped by 2 bases and J by 10 bases, with 15 bases between them. The CDR3 bases are TGTGCCAGCAGTTACAGTTGGGGCCAGGGATCACCCCTCCACTTT. Protein: CASSYSWGQGSPLHF.

The CDR3 DNA reads TGTGCCAGCAGTCCTCGACAGGGGTTGTCTGGGGCCAACGTCCTGACTTTC. The encoded protein is CASSPRQGLSGANVLTF. The chain combines TRBV12-3 or TRBV12-4 with TRBJ2-6, with 8 bases aligning to TRBD1. J gave up 1 base and V 5 bases, and 7 bases lay outside the gene matches. The CDR3 is 17 amino acids.

This clonotype was detected only a few times. V usage is TRBV14 and J usage is TRBJ2-1; 9 bases line up with TRBD2. With 1 base clipped from V and 8 bases from J, the junction kept 9 bases outside the gene matches. This CDR3 contains 16 residues. Looked up from germline, CDR1 is SGHDN and CDR2 is FVKESK. The CDR3: CASSQGSASGAYEQFF. CDR3 coding DNA: TGTGCCAGCAGCCAAGGCTCGGCTAGCGGGGCATATGAGCAGTTCTTC. Supplemented by reference TRBV14 and TRBJ2-1, the full variable domain reads EAGVTQFPSHSVIEKGQTVTLRCDPISGHDNLYWYRRVMGKEIKFLLHFVKESKQDESGMPNNRFLAERTGGTYSTLKVQPAELEDSGVYFCASSQGSASGAYEQFFGPGTRLTVL.

V is TRBV20-1 and J is TRBJ1-2; weak D call: TRBD1 (5 bases). Between the trimmed V and J ends, which lost 1 base and 7 bases, there was a span of 10 bases. This CDR3 is built from 12 residues. Per the germline V gene, CDR1 is DFQATT and CDR2 is SNEGSKA (reference sequence). The CDR3: CSARAGTGGYTF. The CDR3, as DNA: TGCAGTGCTAGAGCCGGGACGGGTGGCTACACCTTC.

This clonotype was picked up a small number of times. The chain combines TRBV6-1 with TRBJ2-7; D is perhaps TRBD1 (6 bases). Germline CDR1 and CDR2: MNHNS and SASEGT. The V end lost 6 bases, the J end lost 2 bases, and 17 bases lay between the germline ends. The length of the CDR3 is 15 residues. Here the CDR3 reads CASRLRDKVTYEQYF. CDR3 DNA sequence: TGTGCCAGCAGGCTCCGGGACAAGGTTACCTACGAGCAGTACTTC.

This chain uses TRBV6-1 with TRBJ1-6; 7 bases align to TRBD1. The CDR3 spans 11 residues. Germline lookup yields CDR1 MNHNS and CDR2 SASEGT. V was pared by 7 bases and J by 12 bases, with 3 bases of the junction left unmatched. The CDR3 here is CASTRDRPLHF. The CDR3 DNA reads as TGTGCCAGCACCCGGGACAGACCCCTCCACTTT.

The chain joins TRBV24-1 to TRBJ1-2; perhaps TRBD1 as D (5 bases). The CDR3 runs 13 residues. V was pared by 4 bases and J by 6 bases, with 11 bases between. Germline lookup yields CDR1 KGHDR and CDR2 SFDVKD. The CDR3 coding sequence is TGTGCCACCAGTGAAAACTTCAGGGATGGCTACACCTTC. It is translated as CATSENFRDGYTF.

The chain recombines TRBV6-2 or TRBV6-3 with TRBJ2-1; 7 bases are a match to TRBD2. After removal of 6 bases from V and 2 bases from J, the junction contained 10 bases not matched to a gene. The germline CDR1 and CDR2 sequences are MNHEY and SVGEGT. This CDR3 is 16 amino acids long. The CDR3 coding sequence is TGTGCCAGCAGCCCATCCCCTAGCGGTGCCTACAATGAGCAGTTCTTC. Its translation: CASSPSPSGAYNEQFF.

This clonotype was found a few times. The chain is built from TRBV20-1 and TRBJ1-5; D unresolved. The CDR3 runs to 13 residues. The V and J ends lost 3 bases and 7 bases respectively, with 13 bases between them. Per germline, CDR1 DFQATT and CDR2 SNEGSKA (reference sequence). In nucleotides, the CDR3 is TGCAGTGCTAGTCTTTCTGCTGGGCAGCCCCAGCATTTT. Its protein product is CSASLSAGQPQHF.

The J gene is TRBJ2-1, the V gene TRBV5-1; 9 nucleotides line up with TRBD2. This CDR3 has 15 residues. Germline V gene lookup returns CDR1 SGHRS and CDR2 YFSETQ. The trim removed 6 bases at V and 9 bases at J, leaving 13 bases unmatched. CDR3 in DNA: TGCGCCAGCAAGGGCATAGCGGGAGATCAAGCTGAGCAGTTCTTC. It translates to CASKGIAGDQAEQFF.

The chain uses TRBV7-2 and TRBJ2-1; TRBD1 is a possible D gene (7 bases). V was shortened by 5 bases and J by 2 bases, with 19 bases between the two germline ends. CDR3 length: 17 amino acids. The V gene's germline CDR1 is SGHTA and CDR2 FQGNSA. The CDR3 here is CASSLGGIGTAYNEQFF. In DNA form, the CDR3 reads TGTGCCAGCAGCCTAGGAGGGATTGGGACAGCCTACAATGAGCAGTTCTTC.